This TCR beta chain stems from a study of shared clonotypes between healthy human individuals. As for the study in general: Donors had three CD4 naive, three CD4 memory, two CD8 naive and one CD8 memory plate apiece. Study-level points and caveats: Naive subsets usually exceeded memory subsets in estimated richness. When compared with the clonotypes that were shared by all four sorted-subset donors, the non-shared clonotypes turned out to have lower generation probabilities.

How the authors handled the data: ImmunoSEQ output lacked quality scores and full-length reads, limiting matched filtering. Clones were sequenced by immunoSEQ multiplex PCR, and TCRdb holds only the in-frame ones, with some missing. That table is the source of V, J and clone size, and D and trimming were worked out from the DNA. The sample has 2 million to 2.5 million clones; over 85% are singletons. This clone was seen just once. Its antigen is undetermined. The sample taken for sequencing was naive CD4+ T cells from PBMCs. This sample's subset: CD45RA+ positively selected. The clonotype originates from a man aged 18 to 35 in good health. Some clones in this sample may be carry-over from other donors' samples.

The CDR3 DNA sequence: TGTGCCAGTAGTATACGGGAGTTGTCGAATGAGCAGTTCTTC. Amino acid sequence: CASSIRELSNEQFF. The chain is built from TRBV19 and TRBJ2-1; D might be TRBD2 (6 bases). The V end was cut by 2 bases, the J end by 7 bases, with 12 bases between. This CDR3 region has 14 residues. The germline CDR1 and CDR2 sequences are LNHDA and SQIVND (reference sequence).